This T cell receptor beta chain was profiled in a study of T-cell memory formation after mild COVID-19. Study information: The study found TCR clusters largely donor specific.

It was 5'RACE with constant-segment primers that produced the TCR alpha and TCR beta cDNA libraries, which carried sample barcodes and UMIs. TCRdb recomputed calls from the 5' RACE reads with MiXCR, one row per CDR3 protein. The sample contains about 200,000 distinct CDR3 sequences, around 8.8% of which appear only once. Germline CDR1 and CDR2: LNHDA and SQIVND (reference sequence). V dropped 2 bases and J dropped 11 bases, with 16 bases sitting between them. The CDR3 loop spans 13 amino acids. As regards this clonotype: Its antigen is still unknown.

General observations from the study: Clones from the second wave (peaking day 37) had unconfirmed SARS-CoV-2 specificity.

The sequencing sample was made of PBMCs or a T cell subset sorted from them (not recorded which). This clonotype originated in a man aged 18 to 30 who had mild COVID-19 (a few samples of this study predate the infection). Cell type and time point are not known. V and J are TRBV19 and TRBJ2-7; possibly TRBD1 for D (6 bases). The CDR3 bases are TGTGCCAGTAGTATATCGAAGGACAGTTTCGAGTACTTC. Encoded protein: CASSISKDSFEYF.